Listed here are 30 T cell receptor beta chains from one sample, sequenced in a study of early T cells in non-severe SARS-CoV-2 infection. TCRdb analysed the 5' RACE reads with MiXCR anew, one entry per CDR3 protein. The sample consists of approximately 79,000 distinct CDR3 sequences, roughly 13% of them appearing once. The sequencing sample was made of whole blood. The receptors shown here come from an adult who was a healthcare worker with PCR-confirmed SARS-CoV-2 infection or an uninfected control (not recorded which).

This clonotype appeared a few times. The gene calls are TRBV28 and TRBJ2-7; D possibly corresponds to TRBD2 (5 bases). Germline values: CDR1 MDHEN, CDR2 SYDVKM. Trimming shortened V by 8 bases and J by 0 bases, and 20 bases separated the two germline ends. CDR3 size: 16 residues. CDR3 protein: CASPPEVGLSSYEQYF. Written as DNA, the CDR3 is TGTGCCAGCCCCCCGGAGGTAGGGCTTAGCTCCTACGAGCAGTACTTC.

This clonotype was picked up a small number of times. The chain employs TRBV29-1 and TRBJ1-2, with TRBD1 matching over 7 bases. The CDR3 has 11 amino acids. CDR1 SQVTM and CDR2 ANQGSEA come from the germline V gene. The J segment lost 8 bases and the V segment lost 7 bases, leaving 7 bases of the junction unmatched. For the CDR3, the DNA is TGCAGCGCCGGGACAGATTGGGGCTACACCTTC. It is translated as CSAGTDWGYTF.

This clonotype has ten or more counts. The chain is built from TRBV25-1 and TRBJ1-1, with a tentative D call TRBD1 (5 bases). Germline-derived CDR1 and CDR2 are MGHDK and SYGVNS. The CDR3 covers 14 residues. The germline V and J ends were trimmed by 4 bases and 1 base, with 10 bases remaining between them. CDR3 nucleotide sequence: TGTGCCAGCAGTGGTGCAGGGAGGAACACTGAAGCTTTCTTT. The encoded protein is CASSGAGRNTEAFF.

The rearrangement joins TRBV5-1 to TRBJ2-5; 8 bases map to TRBD2. This CDR3 contains 13 residues. Germline V gene lookup returns CDR1 SGHRS and CDR2 YFSETQ. V gave up 8 bases and J gave up 5 bases; unmatched junction bases: 8. For the CDR3, the DNA is TGCGCCAGTGTATTAGCGGGGTCGGAGACCCAGTACTTC. Amino acids: CASVLAGSETQYF. The complete variable domain, with remaining parts taken from reference TRBV5-1 and TRBJ2-5, reads KAGVTQTPRYLIKTRGQQVTLSCSPISGHRSVSWYQQTPGQGLQFLFEYFSETQRNKGNFPGRFSGRQFSNSRSEMNVSTLELGDSALYLCASVLAGSETQYFGPGTRLLVL.

This clonotype has a handful of counts. V gene TRBV27 combines with J gene TRBJ2-3; 10 bases are a match to TRBD2. The trim removed 7 bases at V and 5 bases at J, leaving 9 bases unmatched. The length of the CDR3 is 15 residues. CDR1 is MNHEY, CDR2 SMNVEV, per germline (reference sequence). The CDR3 loop reads CASTNRAGGRDTQYF. The CDR3 region has the DNA TGTGCCAGCACGAACAGAGCGGGGGGGCGAGATACGCAGTATTTT.

This clonotype was observed at least ten times. The V call is TRBV25-1, the J call TRBJ2-1; TRBD2 matches 9 bases. Germline CDR1 and CDR2: MGHDK and SYGVNS. There are 15 residues in the CDR3. Unmatched junction bases numbered 5, after V lost 4 bases and J lost 4 bases. CDR3 bases: TGTGCCAGCAGTGGTAGCGGGGGTCTTTACAATGAGCAGTTCTTC. This encodes CASSGSGGLYNEQFF.

In this sample, this clonotype turned up a few times. V usage is TRBV29-1 and J usage is TRBJ2-7, with unresolved D. Trimming pared 0 bases from V and 4 bases from J, leaving 7 bases between. The germline CDR1 and CDR2 sequences are SQVTM and ANQGSEA. The CDR3 contains 12 residues. The CDR3 nucleotides are TGCAGCGTTGAAGACATCGGTTACGAGCAGTACTTC. Protein sequence: CSVEDIGYEQYF.

The rearrangement links TRBV29-1 to TRBJ1-1, with D uncertain. The length of the CDR3 is 13 residues. From germline, CDR1 is SQVTM and CDR2 ANQGSEA. Trimming pared 3 bases from V and 8 bases from J, leaving 16 bases between. CDR3 sequence (DNA): TGCAGCGTTGATGCGACGGAAGAACCCGAAGCTTTCTTT. Translating it yields CSVDATEEPEAFF.

This clonotype was recorded at least ten times. V gene TRBV5-6 combines with J gene TRBJ2-1, with D maybe TRBD1 (5 bases). Germline CDR1 is SGHDT and CDR2 is YYEEEE. The CDR3 loop spans 16 amino acids. Trimming pared 0 bases from V and 7 bases from J, leaving 17 bases between. This CDR3 reads CASSLGQGRIGNEQFF. CDR3 coding DNA: TGTGCCAGCAGCTTGGGTCAGGGCAGGATCGGGAATGAGCAGTTCTTC.

The V call is TRBV5-1, the J call TRBJ2-1, with D perhaps given as TRBD1 or TRBD2 (5 bases each). Germline V lookup: CDR1 SGHRS, CDR2 YFSETQ. Between the trimmed V and J ends, which lost 3 bases and 5 bases, there was a span of 12 bases. This CDR3 is 14 amino acids long. The CDR3 spells CASSSVGRDNEQFF. Here the CDR3 DNA reads TGCGCCAGCAGCTCCGTGGGGCGGGACAATGAGCAGTTCTTC.

V usage is TRBV15 and J usage is TRBJ2-3, with D perhaps matching TRBD1 (6 bases). Trimming pared 1 base from V and 5 bases from J, leaving 19 bases between. The CDR3 runs 17 residues. CDR1 LNHNV and CDR2 YYDKDF come from the germline V gene (reference sequence). The CDR3 coding sequence is TGTGCCACCAGCAGAGGCGAAACAGGGCGAGGGGGAGATACGCAGTATTTT. Protein sequence: CATSRGETGRGGDTQYF.

This chain links TRBV29-1 with TRBJ1-2; 8 nucleotides agree with TRBD1. The CDR3 runs 14 residues. Germline V gene data show CDR1 as SQVTM and CDR2 as ANQGSEA. V dropped 7 bases and J dropped 4; count of bases not matched to a gene: 11. CDR3 nucleotide sequence: TGCAGCGCTTCCCCGGGACAGGAAATCTATGGCTACACCTTC. It specifies CSASPGQEIYGYTF.

The rearrangement links TRBV6-1 to TRBJ2-7, with no clear D. CDR1 and CDR2 from the germline V gene are MNHNS and SASEGT. Trimming took 4 bases from V and 3 from J, leaving 10 bases between them. This CDR3 contains 13 residues. The CDR3 reads CASSVQEYYEQYF. CDR3 sequence (DNA): TGTGCCAGCAGTGTCCAGGAGTACTACGAGCAGTACTTC.

This clonotype appeared many times. V usage is TRBV4-1 and J usage is TRBJ2-4; TRBD2 matches at 12 bases. Germline V gives CDR1 MGHRA, CDR2 YSYEKL. V dropped 4 bases and J dropped 1; count of bases not matched to a gene: 11. The CDR3 loop spans 19 amino acids. The CDR3 DNA reads as TGCGCCAGCAGCCCCCAGGGGTCTAGCGGGGGGGCGGCCAAAAACATTCAGTACTTC. Protein sequence: CASSPQGSSGGAAKNIQYF.

The chain uses TRBV27 and TRBJ2-1, with no clear D. V lost 4 bases, J lost 8 bases, and 9 bases lay in between. The CDR3 is made up of 12 amino acids. Germline-derived CDR1 and CDR2 are MNHEY and SMNVEV (reference sequence). The CDR3 reads CASSSTVYEQFF. In nucleotides, the CDR3 is TGTGCCAGCAGTTCGACCGTGTATGAGCAGTTCTTC.

This clonotype has a handful of counts. The chain uses TRBV29-1 and TRBJ2-7; D ambiguous. Germline CDR1 is SQVTM and CDR2 is ANQGSEA. The CDR3 contains 12 residues. V was clipped by 0 bases and J by 7 bases, with 10 bases between them. Written as DNA, the CDR3 is TGCAGCGTTGAAGAAGGGCGCGGAGAGCAGTACTTC. Its translation is CSVEEGRGEQYF.

There are many counts of this clonotype. V usage is TRBV5-1 and J usage is TRBJ1-5; TRBD1 matches at 7 bases. This CDR3 is 20 amino acids long. With V trimmed by 4 bases and J by 6 bases, 25 bases remained unmatched. Germline CDR1 is SGHRS and CDR2 is YFSETQ. CDR3 coding DNA: TGCGCCAGCAGCCTGACAACAAAAACCTGGGGACAGACGCCTTTTCAGCCCCAGCATTTT. Protein product: CASSLTTKTWGQTPFQPQHF.

There are a few counts of this clonotype. The gene calls are TRBV28 and TRBJ1-2; TRBD1 matches at 7 bases. This CDR3 is 11 amino acids long. Germline V gene data show CDR1 as MDHEN and CDR2 as SYDVKM. V lost 10 bases to trimming and J lost 7 bases; unmatched junction nucleotides: 6. CDR3 loop: CATLGGGGYTF. Written as DNA, the CDR3 is TGTGCCACCCTAGGGGGCGGTGGCTACACCTTC.

This clonotype has more than one count but fewer than ten. This chain connects TRBV7-2 to TRBJ2-3, with 13 bases fitting TRBD2. Germline CDR1 is SGHTA and CDR2 is FQGNSA. V lost 2 bases and J lost 7; bases outside the gene matches: 12. This CDR3 is 18 amino acids long. The CDR3 here is CASSLRGTSGAEFHTQYF. In DNA form, the CDR3 reads TGTGCCAGCAGCTTACGCGGGACTAGCGGGGCCGAGTTCCATACGCAGTATTTT.

The gene calls are TRBV11-2 and TRBJ2-1; maybe TRBD1 (5 bases). The germline V gene encodes CDR1 SGHAT and CDR2 FQNNGV. The length of the CDR3 is 13 residues. Trimming shortened V by 2 bases and J by 10 bases, and 12 bases separated the two germline ends. This chain's CDR3 is CASSLKGLREQFF. CDR3 nucleotide sequence: TGTGCCAGCAGCTTAAAGGGGTTAAGGGAGCAGTTCTTC. The entire variable domain, with the rest obtained from reference TRBV11-2 and TRBJ2-1, is as follows: EAGVAQSPRYKIIEKRQSVAFWCNPISGHATLYWYQQILGQGPKLLIQFQNNGVVDDSQLPKDRFSAERLKGVDSTLKIQPAKLEDSAVYLCASSLKGLREQFFGPGTRLTVL.

A few counts support this clonotype. This sequence joins TRBV5-1 and TRBJ2-1, with D possibly being TRBD1 or TRBD2 (5 bases each). In germline, CDR1 is SGHRS, CDR2 YFSETQ. V gave up 4 bases and J gave up 4 bases, with 9 bases separating them. The CDR3 contains 13 residues. Written as DNA, the CDR3 is TGCGCCAGCAGCATGGGACGATACAATGAGCAGTTCTTC. Amino acids: CASSMGRYNEQFF.

V usage is TRBV27 and J usage is TRBJ2-3; 12 bases are shared with TRBD2. Germline CDR1 is MNHEY and CDR2 is SMNVEV (reference sequence). The CDR3 is 17 residues long. V trimming: 6 bases; J trimming: 0 bases; junction bases outside the gene matches: 7. The CDR3 loop is CASRRRLAGDSTDTQYF. CDR3 in DNA: TGTGCCAGCAGACGCAGACTAGCGGGAGATAGCACAGATACGCAGTATTTT.

The J gene is TRBJ2-7, the V gene TRBV6-1; TRBD1 is a possible D gene (5 bases). The CDR3 covers 13 residues. Germline values: CDR1 MNHNS, CDR2 SASEGT. V was trimmed by 4 bases and J by 4 bases, leaving 11 bases between them. The CDR3 spells CASSVQGSYEQYF. The CDR3 DNA reads TGTGCCAGCAGTGTTCAGGGTTCGTACGAGCAGTACTTC.

The table lists this clonotype with a few counts. The chain carries TRBV6-2 or TRBV6-3 and TRBJ2-1; 12 bases fit TRBD2. Trimming took 7 bases from V and 5 from J; bases not matched to a gene: 3. The CDR3 has 14 amino acids. CDR1 is MNHEY and CDR2 is SVGEGT in the germline V gene. Written as DNA, the CDR3 is TGTGCCAGCACCAGACTAGCGGGGGACAATGAGCAGTTCTTC. The encoded protein is CASTRLAGDNEQFF.

This clonotype has a count of ten or more. V and J are TRBV25-1 and TRBJ1-5; D is unresolved. The CDR3 runs to 12 residues. Trimming took 3 bases from V and 2 from J, leaving 2 bases between them. The V gene's germline CDR1 is MGHDK and CDR2 SYGVNS. CDR3 sequence reads: CASSEGNQPQHF. CDR3 DNA sequence: TGTGCCAGCAGTGAGGGCAATCAGCCCCAGCATTTT.

This rearrangement joins TRBV7-8 to TRBJ2-1; weak D call: TRBD2 (5 bases). The CDR3 covers 15 residues. Trimming removed 7 bases at V and 6 bases at J, with 19 bases between. Per germline, CDR1 SGHVS and CDR2 FQNEAQ. Written as DNA, the CDR3 is TGTGCCAGCAACCCCCTTGAGGTAGCGAGCAATGAGCAGTTCTTC. Protein product: CASNPLEVASNEQFF.

V and J are TRBV29-1 and TRBJ1-5; a possible D gene is TRBD1 (6 bases). CDR1 is SQVTM and CDR2 is ANQGSEA in the germline V gene. The CDR3 consists of 15 residues. The V end was cut by 7 bases, the J end by 0 bases, with 16 bases between. DNA of the CDR3: TGCAGCGCGGAGTTAGGGGGATTTAGCAATCAGCCCCAGCATTTT. This sequence encodes CSAELGGFSNQPQHF.

This clonotype was recorded many times. The chain joins TRBV28 to TRBJ2-1, with no clear D. Germline V lookup: CDR1 MDHEN, CDR2 SYDVKM. The V end lost 5 bases, the J end lost 7 bases, and 6 bases lay between the germline ends. This CDR3 contains 11 residues. Written as DNA, the CDR3 is TGTGCCAGCAGTGCCTTTAATGAGCAGTTCTTC. This codes for CASSAFNEQFF.

The chain couples TRBV28 to TRBJ2-7; 8 bases align to TRBD2. The CDR3 spans 14 residues. J gave up 3 bases and V 3 bases, and 4 bases lay outside the gene matches. The germline CDR1 and CDR2 sequences are MDHEN and SYDVKM. CDR3 nucleotides: TGTGCCAGCAGTTTGGCCGGGGGGGTCTACGAGCAGTACTTC. Translating gives CASSLAGGVYEQYF.

There are many counts of this clonotype. The CDR3 region has the DNA TGCAGTGGCCCTCCCCAGCGGGAGGGCGATGAGCAGTTCTTC. Protein product: CSGPPQREGDEQFF. The V and J genes are TRBV20-1 and TRBJ2-1, with 10 positions matching TRBD2. The CDR3 is 14 amino acids. Germline CDR1 and CDR2: DFQATT and SNEGSKA (reference sequence). J was trimmed by 8 bases and V by 7 bases; bases with no gene match: 11.